The subject of this entry is one T cell receptor beta chain. Antigen: not known. The source of the sample is a study of T cells in lung cancer brain metastases. Germline V gene sequence: CDR1 SNHLY, CDR2 FYNNEI. The CDR3 has 15 amino acids. Trimming cost V 10 bases and J 3 bases; bases outside gene matches: 11. Study conclusions and caveats: Most clones were lesion-specific, with limited overlap between paired lesions (Morisita roughly 0.21).

Measured with immunoSEQ multiplex PCR; TCRdb has only the in-frame clones, and not every one. The sample holds about 1,200 clones; more than 70% are singletons and the top ten take approximately 17%. Patients had either synchronous oligometastatic disease or delayed solitary brain metastasis recurrence. No patient had a history of multiple malignancies, as such patients were excluded. Source material: tumor tissue from a brain metastasis. The TCR originated in a woman between 45 and 60 years old with non-small cell lung cancer that had spread to the brain. V and J are TRBV2 and TRBJ2-5, with 10 nucleotides matching TRBD1. In DNA, the CDR3 is TGTGCCACCCGAACGGGACAGGGGTGGAAAGAGACCCAGTACTTC. As protein: CATRTGQGWKETQYF.